The 22 T cell receptor beta chains listed next were all sequenced from one sample in a study of blood T cell repertoires in COVID-19. Profiled with immunoSEQ multiplex PCR; TCRdb holds only in-frame clones, not every one. The sample shows 25,000 to 35,000 clones, 70% to 85% of them seen only once. Specimen: peripheral blood. The receptors stem from a woman of 80 years or more with acute or convalescent COVID-19.

The V gene is TRBV16, the J gene TRBJ2-1, with 7 nucleotides matching TRBD2. Per the germline V gene, CDR1 is KGHSY and CDR2 is FQNENV. The length of the CDR3 is 17 residues. Trimming took 2 bases from V and 4 from J; bases not matched to a gene: 11. CDR3 loop: CASSQAFGSGMYNEQFF. Here the CDR3 DNA reads TGTGCCAGCAGCCAAGCTTTTGGCAGCGGGATGTACAATGAGCAGTTCTTC.

The chain is built from TRBV2 and TRBJ1-1, with D possibly TRBD1 on 5 matching bases. Trimming took off 6 bases at V and 1 base at J, with 9 bases between the two ends. The CDR3 is 13 amino acids. Germline lookup yields CDR1 SNHLY and CDR2 FYNNEI. The CDR3 sequence: CASRVQANTEAFF. The CDR3 DNA reads as TGTGCCAGCAGGGTACAGGCGAACACTGAAGCTTTCTTT. Supplemented by reference TRBV2 and TRBJ1-1, the full variable domain reads EPEVTQTPSHQVTQMGQEVILRCVPISNHLYFYWYRQILGQKVEFLVSFYNNEISEKSEIFDDQFSVERPDGSNFTLKIRSTKLEDSAMYFCASRVQANTEAFFGQGTRLTVV.

The genes are TRBV5-1 and TRBJ1-5; 8 bases map to TRBD1. CDR3 length equals 16 residues. V dropped 0 bases and J dropped 7; count of bases not matched to a gene: 9. The germline V gene encodes CDR1 SGHRS and CDR2 YFSETQ. CDR3 in amino acids: CASSLGSTGAGQPQHF. The CDR3, as DNA: TGCGCCAGCAGCTTGGGATCGACAGGGGCCGGGCAGCCCCAGCATTTT. The full variable domain, completed using reference TRBV5-1 and TRBJ1-5, is KAGVTQTPRYLIKTRGQQVTLSCSPISGHRSVSWYQQTPGQGLQFLFEYFSETQRNKGNFPGRFSGRQFSNSRSEMNVSTLELGDSALYLCASSLGSTGAGQPQHFGDGTRLSIL.

CDR3 nucleotide sequence: TGTGCCAGCAGCTCGGGACAGAACTTCTACGAGCAGTACTTC. Protein product: CASSSGQNFYEQYF. The chain joins TRBV7-9 to TRBJ2-7, with 7 positions matching TRBD1. Unmatched junction bases numbered 6, after V lost 4 bases and J lost 3 bases. Germline V CDR1 and CDR2: SEHNR, FQNEAQ (reference sequence). This CDR3 comprises 14 residues.

The chain carries TRBV27 and TRBJ2-7, with D hard to call. The CDR3 is 14 amino acids. Trimming cost V 2 bases and J 0 bases, with 8 bases left between them. CDR1 is MNHEY, CDR2 SMNVEV, per germline (reference sequence). The CDR3 sequence is CASSLLESSYEQYF. As DNA, the CDR3 is TGTGCCAGCAGTTTACTGGAGAGCTCCTACGAGCAGTACTTC.

The chain couples TRBV29-1 to TRBJ1-2, with 7 bases lining up with TRBD1. CDR1 is SQVTM and CDR2 is ANQGSEA in the germline V gene. CDR3 length: 13 amino acids. The trim removed 2 bases at V and 7 bases at J, leaving 7 bases unmatched. Here the CDR3 DNA reads TGCAGCGTTGAAAAGAGGGACAGTAGTGGCTACACCTTC. Encoded protein: CSVEKRDSSGYTF.

This chain links TRBV28 with TRBJ1-4; tentatively, D is TRBD1 (6 bases). The germline gives CDR1 MDHEN, CDR2 SYDVKM. This CDR3 comprises 15 residues. V gave up 5 bases and J gave up 8 bases, with 18 bases separating them. The CDR3: CASSPDVGGREKLFF. The CDR3 nucleotides are TGTGCCAGCAGTCCCGATGTCGGGGGGCGGGAAAAACTGTTTTTT.

This clone appeared a single time. The chain carries TRBV28 and TRBJ2-7; possible D gene TRBD1, 6 bases. CDR3 length: 14 amino acids. CDR1 and CDR2 from the germline V gene are MDHEN and SYDVKM. V was pared by 2 bases and J by 5 bases, with 13 bases between. CDR3 nucleotides: TGTGCCAGCAGTTTAACAGGGAAGTACAACGAGCAGTACTTC. It is translated as CASSLTGKYNEQYF.

This chain joins TRBV19 and TRBJ2-7, with D possibly matching TRBD1 (5 bases). CDR1 and CDR2 (germline): LNHDA, SQIVND (reference sequence). There are 11 residues in the CDR3. Trimming took off 4 bases at V and 6 bases at J, with 7 bases between the two ends. For the CDR3, the DNA is TGTGCCAGTAGTACAGGGTTCGAGCAGTACTTC. Translated, it gives CASSTGFEQYF.

The CDR3 DNA sequence: TGTGCCAGCAGCGTAACAGGCTCCGGGGAGCTGTTTTTT. Its translation: CASSVTGSGELFF. V gene TRBV9 combines with J gene TRBJ2-2; maybe TRBD1 (5 bases). The germline gives CDR1 SGDLS, CDR2 YYNGEE. Trimming removed 1 base from V and 6 bases from J, with 7 bases in between. The CDR3 extends over 13 amino acids.

The V and J genes are TRBV5-1 and TRBJ2-6; possible D gene TRBD2, 6 bases. In germline, CDR1 is SGHRS, CDR2 YFSETQ. CDR3 length equals 16 residues. Trimming stripped 4 bases from V and 0 bases from J, with 11 bases between. CDR3 DNA: TGCGCCAGCAGCGGAGGGATAAGCTCTGGGGCCAACGTCCTGACTTTC. It is translated as CASSGGISSGANVLTF.

The chain carries TRBV7-9 and TRBJ1-1, with a weak D call TRBD1 (5 bases). This CDR3 is 14 amino acids long. The V gene's germline CDR1 is SEHNR and CDR2 FQNEAQ (reference sequence). Trimming left V 1 base short and J 8 bases short, with 14 bases between. CDR3 DNA: TGTGCCAGCAGCTTAGGGACACAGCCTGGGGAAGCTTTCTTT. It codes for CASSLGTQPGEAFF.

V and J are TRBV2 and TRBJ1-2; D call uncertain. V shed 3 bases and J shed 0 bases, with 8 bases lying between them. This CDR3 has 14 residues. Germline V gives CDR1 SNHLY, CDR2 FYNNEI. The CDR3 reads CASSEEGANYGYTF. In nucleotides, the CDR3 is TGTGCCAGCAGTGAGGAGGGAGCTAACTATGGCTACACCTTC.

The chain recombines TRBV19 with TRBJ1-4, with D possibly matching TRBD1 (6 bases). This CDR3 spans 14 amino acids. V gave up 9 bases and J gave up 3 bases, with 14 bases separating them. Germline-derived CDR1 and CDR2 are LNHDA and SQIVND (reference sequence). CDR3 amino acids: CASTTRGSNEKLFF. In DNA form, the CDR3 reads TGTGCCAGCACCACCAGGGGTTCTAATGAAAAACTGTTTTTT.

This clone qualifies as medium-sized. This chain connects TRBV9 to TRBJ2-7; a possible D gene is TRBD1 (5 bases). V lost 0 bases and J 3 bases, leaving 10 bases between the germline ends. The V gene's germline CDR1 is SGDLS and CDR2 YYNGEE. The CDR3 runs to 14 residues. The CDR3 region has the DNA TGTGCCAGCAGCGTAGGGCAGGACAACTACGAGCAGTACTTC. This codes for CASSVGQDNYEQYF.

The chain employs TRBV7-3 and TRBJ1-2; TRBD1 might be the D (6 bases). CDR1 is SGHTA, CDR2 FQGTGA, per germline. The CDR3 loop spans 15 amino acids. The ends were cut back, 5 bases at V and 0 bases at J, with 13 bases in the middle. The CDR3 sequence: CASSLTGHSNYGYTF. The DNA of the CDR3 is TGTGCCAGCAGCCTGACAGGCCACTCTAACTATGGCTACACCTTC.

J is TRBJ2-3 and V is TRBV18; no firm D call. Germline V lookup: CDR1 KGHSH, CDR2 LQKENI. CDR3 length equals 14 residues. V lost 3 bases and J lost 0, with 7 bases in between. The CDR3 here is CASSPSASTDTQYF. The CDR3 nucleotides read TGTGCCAGCTCACCCTCAGCGAGCACAGATACGCAGTATTTT.

This clone was observed a handful of times. The CDR3 nucleotides are TGCGCCAGCAGCCTTACAGGGTCCCACGAGCAGTACTTC. It yields the protein CASSLTGSHEQYF. The chain couples TRBV5-1 to TRBJ2-7, with TRBD1 as a possible D gene (6 bases). Germline CDR1 is SGHRS and CDR2 is YFSETQ. V shed 4 bases and J shed 5 bases, with 13 bases lying between them. The CDR3 runs to 13 residues.

This sequence joins TRBV28 and TRBJ1-2; D is possibly TRBD1 (5 bases). CDR1 is MDHEN, CDR2 SYDVKM, per germline. Trimming shortened V by 3 bases and J by 2 bases, and 16 bases separated the two germline ends. The CDR3 spans 16 residues. The CDR3 sequence: CASSFLPSDSNYGYTF. CDR3 coding DNA: TGTGCCAGCAGTTTCCTCCCATCCGACAGCAACTATGGCTACACCTTC.

This clone was seen a few times. This sequence joins TRBV11-2 and TRBJ2-1; the match to TRBD2 covers 11 bases. The CDR3 is 17 residues long. Per germline, CDR1 SGHAT and CDR2 FQNNGV. Trimming took 0 bases from V and 5 from J; bases not matched to a gene: 6. The CDR3 DNA follows: TGTGCCAGCAGCTTAGATCGCGGGGGACTAGCGGACAATGAGCAGTTCTTC. This codes for CASSLDRGGLADNEQFF. Together with reference TRBV11-2 and TRBJ2-1, the CDR3 gives the full variable domain: EAGVAQSPRYKIIEKRQSVAFWCNPISGHATLYWYQQILGQGPKLLIQFQNNGVVDDSQLPKDRFSAERLKGVDSTLKIQPAKLEDSAVYLCASSLDRGGLADNEQFFGPGTRLTVL.

The rearrangement joins TRBV3-1 (or the pseudogene TRBV3-2) to TRBJ2-2; 7 bases are a match to TRBD1. Germline V CDR1 and CDR2: LGHDT, YNNKEL (reference sequence). V lost 0 bases and J lost 7; bases outside the gene matches: 2. CDR3 length: 14 amino acids. This chain's CDR3 is CASSQERGLGELFF. The CDR3 DNA sequence: TGTGCCAGCAGCCAAGAAAGGGGGCTCGGGGAGCTGTTTTTT.

The J gene is TRBJ2-5, the V gene TRBV10-3; tentatively, D is TRBD2 (6 bases). Trimming shortened V by 0 bases and J by 2 bases, and 13 bases separated the two germline ends. This CDR3 contains 16 residues. The germline V gene encodes CDR1 ENHRY and CDR2 SYGVKD. The CDR3 nucleotides read TGTGCCATCAGTGAGTCGGGACTTTCGTCTCAAGAGACCCAGTACTTC. As protein: CAISESGLSSQETQYF.